This T cell receptor (beta chain) appears in the sequencing data of a study of T-cell memory formation after mild COVID-19. Each CDR3 protein gets one entry after TCRdb re-called the 5' RACE reads with MiXCR. The table includes 470,000 or so distinct CDR3 sequences, roughly 20% detected once. The V gene lost 5 bases and the J gene lost 0 bases, with 17 bases spanning the gap. CDR3 size: 18 residues. The V and J genes are TRBV12-3 or TRBV12-4 and TRBJ2-6; D ambiguous. Sequences were obtained from PBMCs or a T cell subset sorted from them (not recorded which). The source is an adult woman who had mild COVID-19 (a few samples of this study predate the infection). Cell type and time point are not known. The CDR3 protein is CASSTRTLKDSGANVLTF. The CDR3, as DNA: TGTGCCAGCAGTACCCGGACGTTGAAAGACTCTGGGGCCAACGTCCTGACTTTC.